These 8 T cell receptor beta chains were all obtained from the same sample, sequenced in a study of blood T cells in healthy people across ages. Primers used in a second PCR of about 7 to 12 cycles were a sample-barcoded 5' primer and a J-beta primer mix. In TCRdb, the 5' RACE reads were re-called with MiXCR into one record per CDR3 protein. The sample carries over a million distinct CDR3 sequences, 40% to 45% recorded once. What was sequenced was blood. These receptors came from a woman between 55 and 75 years old in good health.

The genes are TRBV2 and TRBJ2-7; the match to TRBD1 covers 9 bases. The CDR3 loop spans 13 amino acids. The V segment lost 7 bases and the J segment 4 bases; nucleotides outside the gene matches: 5. Per germline, CDR1 SNHLY and CDR2 FYNNEI. Written as DNA, the CDR3 is TGTGCCAGCACCGGGACAGGGAAATACGAGCAGTACTTC. Translating gives CASTGTGKYEQYF.

The chain carries TRBV11-2 and TRBJ2-1, with a tentative D call TRBD2 (5 bases). The CDR3 totals 13 residues. Germline V gene sequence: CDR1 SGHAT, CDR2 FQNNGV. Trimming stripped 5 bases from V and 8 bases from J, with 13 bases between. The CDR3 region is CASSPIAQDEQFF. CDR3 DNA sequence: TGTGCCAGCAGCCCGATAGCGCAAGATGAGCAGTTCTTC.

The V gene is TRBV6-6, the J gene TRBJ2-3; the D gene is possibly TRBD2 (5 bases). CDR3 size: 17 residues. Trimming removed 7 bases at V and 0 bases at J, with 20 bases between. Germline-derived CDR1 and CDR2 are MNHNY and SVGAGI (reference sequence). CDR3 sequence (DNA): TGTGCCAGCAACGATCGGTTCGAAGCGGAGAGCACAGATACGCAGTATTTT. It encodes CASNDRFEAESTDTQYF.

This clonotype turned up a few times. V usage is TRBV2 and J usage is TRBJ2-4; a possible D gene is TRBD1 (7 bases). Judging by the DNA end, TRBJ2-7 fits better; the J call may be wrong. The germline V gene has CDR1 SNHLY and CDR2 FYNNEI. The CDR3 totals 12 residues. The CDR3 loop reads CGPVPGGLEQYF. For the CDR3, the DNA is TGTGGGCCAGTGCCAGGGGGGCTCGAGCAGTACTTC.

V gene TRBV4-1 combines with J gene TRBJ2-4; D gene uncertain. The V and J ends lost 0 bases and 13 bases respectively, with 28 bases between them. Germline V gives CDR1 MGHRA, CDR2 YSYEKL. The CDR3 consists of 18 residues. As DNA, the CDR3 is TGCGCCAGCAGCCAAGATCCGATCAGCGCCCCTACCCAAGGTGAGCAGTACTTC. It specifies CASSQDPISAPTQGEQYF.

The rearrangement links TRBV11-2 to TRBJ2-1; 8 bases are a match to TRBD2. The J call could be wrong; TRBJ2-7 is a better fit for the DNA end. The CDR3 extends over 16 amino acids. The germline CDR1 and CDR2 sequences are SGHAT and FQNNGV. DNA of the CDR3: TGTGCCAGCAGGGCAATAGCGGGGAGCTCCTACAATGAGCAGTACTTC. As protein: CASRAIAGSSYNEQYF.

The chain couples TRBV20-1 to TRBJ2-1, with 9 nucleotides matching TRBD2. The germline V gene encodes CDR1 DFQATT and CDR2 SNEGSKA (reference sequence). This CDR3 is built from 20 residues. Unmatched junction bases numbered 20, after V lost 5 bases and J lost 0 bases. For the CDR3, the DNA is TGCAGTGCTGCACCTCTCAGGACTAGCGCGACCCGCAGCTCCTACAATGAGCAGTTCTTC. Encoded protein: CSAAPLRTSATRSSYNEQFF.

The chain joins TRBV9 to TRBJ1-6; TRBD1 agrees at 11 bases. Trimming at V came to 4 bases and at J to 11 bases, leaving 5 bases not matched to a gene. Per germline, CDR1 SGDLS and CDR2 YYNGEE. The CDR3 totals 14 residues. The CDR3 DNA reads as TGTGCCAGCAGCCGGAGGGGACAGGGGGCACCCCTCCACTTT. Protein: CASSRRGQGAPLHF. Using reference TRBV9 and TRBJ1-6 for the parts outside the CDR3, the full variable domain is DSGVTQTPKHLITATGQRVTLRCSPRSGDLSVYWYQQSLDQGLQFLIQYYNGEERAKGNILERFSAQQFPDLHSELNLSSLELGDSALYFCASSRRGQGAPLHFGNGTRLTVT.